Below, one T cell receptor (beta chain) is given with its context. The CDR3 extends over 13 amino acids. The germline CDR1 and CDR2 sequences are SGDLS and YYNGEE. V was clipped by 8 bases and J by 5 bases; unmatched bases: 7. This specimen comes from a study of blood T cell repertoires in COVID-19. Study overall: T cells, B-cell-depleted T cells, or PBMCs supplied cDNA or gDNA.

Sequencing was performed with immunoSEQ multiplex PCR; in TCRdb, only in-frame clones are kept and a portion is missing. The sample gives some 320,000 clones, roughly 86% of which show up once; roughly 8% is in the top ten. The sample comprised peripheral blood. The rearrangement links TRBV9 to TRBJ2-7, with 10 bases aligning to TRBD1. This receptor was obtained from a woman in her 50s who had recovered from COVID-19. CDR3 amino acids: CAREDRGVNEQYF. CDR3 nucleotides: TGTGCCAGGGAGGACAGGGGGGTGAACGAGCAGTACTTC.